A single sample is the source of the 20 T cell receptor beta chains below, sequenced in a study of response to subunit inactivated influenza vaccine (dated by TCRdb to 2016 to 2018). Library construction relied on RT-PCR. This sample was sequenced with an Illumina HiSeq 2500. TCRdb itself trimmed the public reads at Q25 with fastp, ran MiXCR and retained productive beta chains. Identical CDR3 proteins give one entry, which carries the most common genes and DNA. The sample contains some 640,000 distinct CDR3 sequences, about 14% of them found a single time. Of the sample, 5.5% to 8% falls within the top ten clones. Sequenced here: PBMCs from blood, sampled about 14 days before vaccination. The receptors here all came from a man in his forties or fifties who received an inactivated influenza vaccine. Donor details come from another sample of the same person, matched by shared clones.

This clonotype showed up many times. V is TRBV20-1 and J is TRBJ2-1; 14 bases fit TRBD2. In germline, CDR1 is DFQATT, CDR2 SNEGSKA (reference sequence). The CDR3 length is 16 residues. The V and J ends lost 2 bases and 9 bases, in that order; junction bases with no gene match: 9. The CDR3 nucleotides are TGCAGTGCTAGAAAAACTAGGACTAGCGGGGGGTTTGAGCAGTTCTTC. Its translation is CSARKTRTSGGFEQFF.

The chain recombines TRBV4-1 with TRBJ1-6, with D uncertain. Germline lookup yields CDR1 MGHRA and CDR2 YSYEKL. The germline V and J ends were trimmed by 0 bases and 8 bases, with 8 bases remaining between them. The CDR3 runs to 14 residues. CDR3 in amino acids: CASSQEREDSPLHF. The CDR3 nucleotides read TGCGCCAGCAGCCAAGAGAGGGAAGATTCACCCCTCCACTTT.

This clonotype was seen a few times. CDR3 bases: TGTGCCAGCAGTGTCGGGACATACGAAACCTACGAGCAGTACTTC. Amino acid sequence: CASSVGTYETYEQYF. This chain uses TRBV6-1 with TRBJ2-7; D perhaps matches TRBD1 (6 bases). The V gene lost 4 bases and the J gene lost 2 bases, with 15 bases spanning the gap. CDR3 length: 15 residues. Germline V gives CDR1 MNHNS, CDR2 SASEGT.

This clonotype was observed many times. J is TRBJ2-7 and V is TRBV12-3 or TRBV12-4, with D tentatively TRBD2 (6 bases). V dropped 5 bases and J dropped 7 bases, with 9 bases sitting between them. The CDR3 extends over 11 amino acids. CDR3 in DNA: TGTGCCAGCAGTGTGGCGGGGGAGCAGTACTTC. Translated: CASSVAGEQYF.

This clonotype came up many times. The chain joins TRBV3-1 to TRBJ2-7; TRBD2 matches at 7 bases. Per germline, CDR1 LGHDT and CDR2 YNNKEL (reference sequence). V shed 4 bases, J shed 3 bases, and the junction held 6 bases outside the gene matches. The CDR3 length is 14 residues. In DNA, the CDR3 is TGTGCCAGCAGCCCAGGACTAGTTGGCTACGAGCAGTACTTC. Translated: CASSPGLVGYEQYF.

There are a few counts of this clonotype. CDR3 region: CASSSSGTGNEQFF. The CDR3 bases are TGTGCCAGCAGCTCATCCGGGACAGGGAATGAGCAGTTCTTC. The chain is built from TRBV7-8 and TRBJ2-1, with 9 bases lining up with TRBD1. V lost 4 bases and J lost 7; bases outside the gene matches: 5. Germline V gene data show CDR1 as SGHVS and CDR2 as FQNEAQ. The CDR3 is 14 amino acids.

The chain links TRBV14 to TRBJ1-1, with TRBD1 matching 7 bases. This CDR3 has 15 residues. Germline V gene sequence: CDR1 SGHDN, CDR2 FVKESK. V was clipped by 4 bases and J by 10 bases; unmatched bases: 15. As DNA, the CDR3 is TGTGCCAGCAGCCCCCGGACAGGCAACTTAGGAGGAGCTTTCTTT. As protein: CASSPRTGNLGGAFF.

This clonotype has a count of ten or more. The CDR3 loop is CASSRIIFDGIPETQYF. The CDR3 nucleotides read TGTGCCAGCAGCCGTATTATCTTTGACGGAATCCCAGAGACCCAGTACTTC. The chain recombines TRBV7-9 with TRBJ2-5, with D hard to call. The CDR3 length is 17 residues. The V gene's germline CDR1 is SEHNR and CDR2 FQNEAQ (reference sequence). V gave up 5 bases and J gave up 4 bases, with 23 bases separating them.

This clonotype was seen once. J is TRBJ2-2 and V is TRBV7-8; a weak D match, TRBD1 (6 bases). The germline CDR1 and CDR2 sequences are SGHVS and FQNEAQ. The CDR3 totals 14 residues. Trimming took off 11 bases at V and 9 bases at J, with 22 bases between the two ends. The CDR3 region is CASRRGSSVRELFF. In nucleotides, the CDR3 is TGTGCCTCACGAAGGGGGTCCTCGGTCAGGGAGCTGTTTTTT.

This clonotype was counted many times. The chain joins TRBV5-5 to TRBJ2-7, with a weak D call TRBD2 (7 bases). The CDR3 loop spans 15 amino acids. The V and J ends lost 0 bases and 1 base respectively, with 11 bases between them. Germline V gene data show CDR1 as SGHKS and CDR2 as YYEKEE (reference sequence). This CDR3 is CASSLVRGGSYEQYF. The CDR3 DNA is TGTGCCAGCAGCTTGGTCAGGGGAGGGTCCTACGAGCAGTACTTC.

This chain uses TRBV7-9 with TRBJ2-5, with 10 bases matching TRBD1. CDR1 and CDR2 from the germline V gene are SEHNR and FQNEAQ (reference sequence). CDR3 size: 17 residues. Trimming took 3 bases from V and 5 from J; bases not matched to a gene: 12. The CDR3 nucleotides read TGTGCCAGCAGCTTCCTATCGCCGGGACAGGGGTTGGAGACCCAGTACTTC. Translation: CASSFLSPGQGLETQYF.

V usage is TRBV4-3 and J usage is TRBJ2-1; 9 bases are shared with TRBD2. Germline-derived CDR1 and CDR2 are LGHNA and YSLEER. V shed 0 bases and J 0 bases; nucleotides not matched to a gene: 6. The CDR3 has 18 residues. CDR3 amino acids: CASSQDPSGTSSYNEQFF. DNA of the CDR3: TGCGCCAGCAGCCAAGATCCTAGCGGGACAAGCTCCTACAATGAGCAGTTCTTC.

The chain has TRBV12-3 or TRBV12-4 and TRBJ2-3, with D possibly being TRBD2 (6 bases). V lost 6 bases, J lost 4 bases, and 14 bases lay in between. The CDR3 sequence is 14 residues long. CDR3 DNA: TGTGCCAGCAGACCATGGGGGGTTGCAGATACGCAGTATTTT. Its protein is CASRPWGVADTQYF.

This clonotype was counted many times. The genes are TRBV7-2 and TRBJ2-7, with a possible D match to TRBD2 (6 bases). Trimming removed 3 bases from V and 5 bases from J, with 14 bases in between. Germline CDR1 is SGHTA and CDR2 is FQGNSA. The CDR3 consists of 14 residues. DNA for the CDR3: TGTGCCAGCAGCTTCGGGACTGCTATCAACGAGCAGTACTTC. This encodes CASSFGTAINEQYF.

Concerning this clonotype: The conserved phenylalanine or tryptophan is not found at the CDR3 terminus, so this likely reflects a read error. No DNA is shown, since the ends of the CDR3 on it are uncertain; the CDR3 is the one TCRdb lists. The chain has TRBV5-8 and TRBJ2-1; the table assigns TRBD2, which was not confirmed against the DNA. The CDR3 is 9 residues long, ends included. Germline V gene lookup returns CDR1 SGHTS and CDR2 YDEGEE. CDR3 protein: CASSLAWRI.

The CDR3 sequence is CASSDPQGKNIQYF. CDR3 nucleotide sequence: TGTGCCAGCAGCGACCCCCAGGGTAAAAACATTCAGTACTTC. V and J are TRBV14 and TRBJ2-4; D perhaps matches TRBD1 (5 bases). Trimming shortened V by 5 bases and J by 4 bases, and 12 bases separated the two germline ends. CDR1 and CDR2 from the germline V gene are SGHDN and FVKESK. The CDR3 contains 14 residues. Using reference TRBV14 and TRBJ2-4 for the parts outside the CDR3, the full variable domain is EAGVTQFPSHSVIEKGQTVTLRCDPISGHDNLYWYRRVMGKEIKFLLHFVKESKQDESGMPNNRFLAERTGGTYSTLKVQPAELEDSGVYFCASSDPQGKNIQYFGAGTRLSVL.

This clonotype has only a few counts. The V call is TRBV5-5, the J call TRBJ2-7; weak D call: TRBD1 (5 bases). Per the germline V gene, CDR1 is SGHKS and CDR2 is YYEKEE (reference sequence). This CDR3 comprises 15 residues. V dropped 0 bases and J dropped 3 bases, with 13 bases sitting between them. Here the CDR3 reads CASSLVVGVFYEQYF. In DNA form, the CDR3 reads TGTGCCAGCAGCTTGGTTGTAGGGGTATTCTACGAGCAGTACTTC.

V and J are TRBV20-1 and TRBJ2-1; 13 nucleotides match TRBD2. Trimming cost V 4 bases and J 7 bases; bases outside gene matches: 7. Germline loops: CDR1 DFQATT, CDR2 SNEGSKA (reference sequence). The CDR3 runs to 15 residues. The CDR3 nucleotides are TGCAGTGCTATCCCGGGACTAGCGGGAATTAATGAGCAGTTCTTC. Translating it yields CSAIPGLAGINEQFF.

This clonotype came up a few times. The rearrangement uses TRBV27 and TRBJ2-1; D unresolved. The CDR3 extends over 14 amino acids. V gave up 3 bases and J gave up 8 bases, with 14 bases separating them. CDR1 is MNHEY, CDR2 SMNVEV, per germline (reference sequence). The CDR3 DNA reads as TGTGCCAGCAGTTTTTGGCCATACAATGATGAGCAGTTCTTC. This translates into CASSFWPYNDEQFF.

The CDR3 is CASSRQGLRETQYF. CDR3 in DNA: TGTGCCAGCAGTCGACAGGGCCTTCGAGAGACCCAGTACTTC. The chain is built from TRBV6-1 and TRBJ2-5; TRBD1 matches 7 bases. Germline V CDR1 and CDR2: MNHNS, SASEGT. This CDR3 is built from 14 residues. J lost 4 bases, V lost 5 bases, and 7 bases had no gene match.